This T cell receptor beta chain was profiled in a study of regulatory T cells in long-lasting Graves disease. Researchers made TCR beta libraries by using iRepertoire HTBI primers and running Arm-PCR on CDR3 regions. Study processing details: Sequenced samples collectively carried around 60 TRBV and roughly 15 TRBJ segments. TCRdb recomputed calls from the multiplex PCR reads with MiXCR, one row per CDR3 protein. TCRdb, rather than the study authors, made the V and J calls. Of 400,000 to 500,000 distinct CDR3 sequences listed, about a sixth are singletons. Documented time point: newly diagnosed GD, antithyroid drugs for less than 3 months. There was RNA extracted from PBMCs, and the TCR library was made from it. The CDR3 is 14 amino acids. The V segment lost 3 bases and the J segment 7 bases; nucleotides outside the gene matches: 10. CDR1 and CDR2 (germline): SGDLS, YYNGEE. This clonotype appeared a few times.

These data also formed part of another study, on T cells in Graves' hyperthyroidism and ophthalmopathy. That paper notes: In the first-round RT-PCR of the TCR CDR3, the HTBI primer set was used.

The V gene is TRBV9, the J gene TRBJ2-7, with 7 bases that match TRBD2. The clonotype originates from a woman aged 18-29 years with Graves disease. The material sequenced was peripheral blood mononuclear cells (PBMCs), taken at new diagnosis, from a patient treated with antithyroid drugs. This chain's CDR3 is CASSAGTTSQEQYF. The CDR3 nucleotides are TGTGCCAGCAGCGCAGGGACTACCAGTCAGGAGCAGTACTTC.